What follows describes a single TCR beta chain. No antigen is known for it. No much larger clonotype is one base removed from it; base qualities were not supplied. This specimen belongs to a study of T cell responses to AZD1222 COVID-19 vaccine (dated by TCRdb to the early 2020s). At the level of the whole study: AZD1222 recipients with second doses at about 4 weeks or about 12 weeks were pooled, because spike-specific TCR depth and breadth did not differ between schedules. A total of 233 trial participants underwent TCR sequencing, of whom 200 to 220 received two doses of AZD1222 and about 26 received two doses of the MenACWY control vaccine. Enrollment into the trials was organized by age into subgroups of 18-55, 56-69 and 70-plus years, and those subgroups contained roughly 150, 30 and 60 TCR-sequenced participants, respectively.

General findings and caveats noted by the study authors: In the small 56-69-year group, the increase in depth fell short of significance, most likely because of low power. Participants were mostly white British and included more females than males, and it was suggested by the authors that clonal diversity may have been underestimated. Nearly half of unique spike-specific TCRs reportedly recognized epitopes outside regions mutated in the B.1.351 and B.1.1.7 variants. Because no samples from the day 14 peak response were available, repertoires could be characterized only after the peak T cell response. A significant rise in spike-specific TCR breadth and depth was observed after two AZD1222 doses relative to day 0 and relative to MenACWY recipients. The whole spike protein was spanned by vaccine-associated CD4 TCRs, and dominant responses were seen in regions 160-218 and 743-854. Conclusions about previously exposed vaccinees are limited, since just 6 or 7 AZD1222 recipients were seropositive for SARS-CoV-2 at baseline.

Measured from the cysteine to the phenylalanine, the CDR3 is 16 residues long. Solely the CDR3 DNA is kept, with 48 bases framed from the first base. V is cut back by 6 bases and J by 0 bases, with 7 bases in the junction unmatched. The germline V gene (reference sequence) supplies CDR1 MNHEY and CDR2 SMNVEV. The CDR3 regions of human TCRbeta chains were analyzed by immunosequencing. As for the original processing: TCRs in the repertoires were compared against a reference library of SARS-CoV-2-specific TCRs that had been generated with the MIRA antigen-specificity platform. Breadth meant the fraction of unique TCRs that were SARS-CoV-2-associated, whereas depth meant the fraction of total T cells that were SARS-CoV-2-associated. Using the MIRA data, every spike-specific TCR was mapped to the spike region that the TCR reacted to and assigned to either a CD4 or a CD8 class. Log10-transformed breadth and depth values were compared by one-way ANOVA with Sidak's multiple comparisons tests. TCRdb mirrors the immuneACCESS table, restricted to in-frame sequences. Some clones are absent from its copies; in checked studies, under half trace to an unresolved V gene, and the reason for the others is unknown. That table supplies the V and J calls and clone size; D and trimming were determined from the DNA. Here the sample has roughly 110,000 clones; roughly nine tenths occur a single time. Together, the top ten hold approximately 7% of the sample.

The time point label of this sample denotes: baseline before first vaccination. Vaccinee samples came from UK trials COV001 and COV002, including a single-blind randomized controlled phase 2/3 trial of AZD1222 (ChAdOx1 nCoV-19) in healthy adults. For TCRbeta chain sequencing, PBMC samples were collected from trial participants at day 0 and at day 28 after the second dose. The material sequenced was peripheral blood, taken on day 0 of AZD1222 vaccination. The rearranged segments are TRBV27 and TRBJ1-3; 8 of the junction bases match TRBD1. This receptor was identified in an adult in good health. The nucleotide sequence reads as follows: TGTGCCAGCAGCCGGGACAGGTCCATCTCTGGAAACACCATATATTTT. Its coded protein is CASSRDRSISGNTIYF.